The 28 T cell receptor beta chains presented below share a single source sample, sequenced in a study of T-cell reconstitution after alpha-beta-depleted transplantation in children. Unique molecular identifiers were used to barcode this TCRbeta library. MiXCR, applied by TCRdb to the PCR reads, yields one record per CDR3 protein. This table has over 90,000 distinct CDR3 sequences, less than 6% appearing once. Sequenced material: PBMCs, mostly from graft donor cells, taken 60 days after TCRalphabeta/CD19-depleted stem cell transplant. These receptors were obtained from a female patient aged 2-9 years who had a stem cell transplant for Fanconi anemia, so the T cells may come from the graft donor.

This clonotype came up many times. The chain recombines TRBV14 with TRBJ2-7; D call uncertain. CDR3 length equals 13 residues. The germline gives CDR1 SGHDN, CDR2 FVKESK. V lost 3 bases and J 6 bases, leaving 12 bases between the germline ends. This chain's CDR3 is CASSQGRSREQYF. CDR3 DNA: TGTGCCAGCAGCCAGGGAAGGTCGCGCGAGCAGTACTTC.

This clonotype was picked up many times. The V gene is TRBV28, the J gene TRBJ2-4, with unresolved D. Germline loops: CDR1 MDHEN, CDR2 SYDVKM. The CDR3 is 15 amino acids. The V end was cut by 5 bases, the J end by 0 bases, with 11 bases between. CDR3 coding DNA: TGTGCCAGCAGTAAGGACCCCCTAGCCAAAAACATTCAGTACTTC. Encoded protein: CASSKDPLAKNIQYF.

This clonotype was seen a few times. The chain combines TRBV19 with TRBJ1-1; maybe TRBD1 (5 bases). From germline, CDR1 is LNHDA and CDR2 SQIVND (reference sequence). The CDR3 loop spans 15 amino acids. Trimming took off 3 bases at V and 5 bases at J, with 16 bases between the two ends. The CDR3 DNA reads TGTGCCAGTAGTATTGGGGCCCCGGGGAGAACTGAAGCTTTCTTT. The encoded protein is CASSIGAPGRTEAFF.

This clonotype was recorded at least ten times. This rearrangement joins TRBV7-9 to TRBJ2-1, with unresolved D. Germline CDR1 SEHNR, CDR2 FQNEAQ (reference sequence). Trimming removed 1 base at V and 6 bases at J, with 7 bases between. The CDR3 length is 13 residues. The CDR3: CASSLVPSNEQFF. The CDR3 DNA reads TGTGCCAGCAGCTTAGTTCCTAGCAATGAGCAGTTCTTC.

This clonotype was detected only once. The junction departs from the called germline gene at one end, perhaps through a read error. V usage is TRBV7-4 and J usage is TRBJ1-1; D may be TRBD1 (5 bases). Germline CDR1 is SGHVT and CDR2 is SQSDAQ. This CDR3 has 13 amino acids. The CDR3: CASSSRVNTEAFF. CDR3 nucleotides: TGCGCCAGCAGCTCCAGGGTGAACACTGAAGCTTTCTTT.

This clonotype has only a few counts. This chain connects TRBV14 to TRBJ2-7; 8 bases align to TRBD2. CDR1 is SGHDN, CDR2 FVKESK, per germline. After removal of 1 base from V and 6 bases from J, the junction contained 11 bases not matched to a gene. This CDR3 spans 16 amino acids. The CDR3 sequence: CASSQVPIAGMSEQYF. The CDR3 region has the DNA TGTGCCAGCAGCCAAGTACCTATAGCGGGGATGTCCGAGCAGTACTTC.

This clonotype came up many times. The rearrangement links TRBV29-1 to TRBJ2-3, with D possibly TRBD2 on 6 matching bases. Trimming shortened V by 3 bases and J by 0 bases, and 10 bases separated the two germline ends. Germline CDR1 SQVTM, CDR2 ANQGSEA. The CDR3 length is 14 residues. The CDR3 DNA reads as TGCAGCGTTGATGGGACTTTAAGCACAGATACGCAGTATTTT. Translated, it gives CSVDGTLSTDTQYF.

This clonotype was observed many times. The V and J genes are TRBV2 and TRBJ1-6; no reliable D call. The CDR3 sequence is 13 residues long. The V gene's germline CDR1 is SNHLY and CDR2 FYNNEI. V was shortened by 6 bases and J by 3 bases, with 6 bases between the two germline ends. CDR3 in DNA: TGTGCCAGCAGGGAACTCTATAATTCACCCCTCCACTTT. Translating it yields CASRELYNSPLHF.

The rearrangement joins TRBV28 to TRBJ2-2; TRBD2 matches at 7 bases. There are 18 residues in the CDR3. Germline V lookup: CDR1 MDHEN, CDR2 SYDVKM. Germline trimming cut 2 bases from V and 6 bases from J; bases unmatched to any gene: 15. The CDR3 DNA is TGTGCCAGCAGTTTACGCAGGGCTAGCGGCCCCCCCCCCGGGGAGCTGTTTTTT. This codes for CASSLRRASGPPPGELFF.

This clonotype was counted at least ten times. The chain uses TRBV5-1 and TRBJ1-2; tentatively, D is TRBD1 (6 bases). Germline V gene lookup returns CDR1 SGHRS and CDR2 YFSETQ. This CDR3 has 14 residues. V shed 2 bases and J shed 0 bases, with 8 bases lying between them. The CDR3 DNA sequence: TGCGCCAGCAGCTTTGAGGGGGCTAACTATGGCTACACCTTC. Protein sequence: CASSFEGANYGYTF.

The genes are TRBV11-3 and TRBJ2-4; D possibly matches TRBD1 or TRBD2 (5 bases each). The CDR3 runs 21 residues. V dropped 1 base and J dropped 0 bases, with 25 bases sitting between them. CDR1 and CDR2 from the germline V gene are SGHNT and YENEEA. CDR3 protein: CASSLVRGGPPIPLAKNIQYF. The CDR3 bases are TGTGCCAGCAGCTTAGTCCGTGGGGGACCCCCTATCCCTTTAGCCAAAAACATTCAGTACTTC.

V usage is TRBV6-2 or TRBV6-3 and J usage is TRBJ2-2; D may be TRBD2 (6 bases). The CDR3 has 17 residues. CDR1 and CDR2 (germline): MNHEY, SVGEGT. V was clipped by 2 bases and J by 5 bases, with 18 bases between them. The CDR3 reads CASSYMWGGTETGELFF. In nucleotides, the CDR3 is TGTGCCAGCAGTTACATGTGGGGCGGGACGGAGACCGGGGAGCTGTTTTTT.

This sequence joins TRBV5-1 and TRBJ2-7, with TRBD2 matching 8 bases. Germline trimming cut 0 bases from V and 4 bases from J; bases unmatched to any gene: 6. Looked up from germline, CDR1 is SGHRS and CDR2 is YFSETQ. The length of the CDR3 is 15 residues. The CDR3 DNA reads TGCGCCAGCAGCTTGGGTGGGACTAGTCTATACGAGCAGTACTTC. Amino acid sequence: CASSLGGTSLYEQYF.

This clonotype appeared many times. The chain links TRBV29-1 to TRBJ2-3, with D possibly being TRBD1 (5 bases). Germline V gene sequence: CDR1 SQVTM, CDR2 ANQGSEA. Trimming left V 6 bases short and J 6 bases short, with 13 bases between. CDR3 size: 12 residues. The CDR3 region is CSVKRGFDTQYF. The CDR3 bases are TGCAGCGTCAAAAGGGGCTTCGATACGCAGTATTTT.

This clonotype was picked up many times. The genes are TRBV29-1 and TRBJ2-1, with D perhaps TRBD1 (6 bases). Trimming removed 4 bases from V and 6 bases from J, with 13 bases in between. Germline lookup yields CDR1 SQVTM and CDR2 ANQGSEA. The CDR3 length is 13 residues. The DNA for the CDR3 is TGCAGCGTTGGGGGGCCGCTCTCCAATGAGCAGTTCTTC. This sequence encodes CSVGGPLSNEQFF.

The chain couples TRBV23-1 to TRBJ2-7, with 8 bases matching TRBD2. TRBV23-1 is sorted into the ORF group, with uncertain function. This CDR3 contains 19 residues. J was trimmed by 2 bases and V by 0 bases; bases with no gene match: 15. CDR3 nucleotides: TGCGCCAGCAGTCAATCGGTAGGACTAGCCCGGGACAACGCCTACGAGCAGTACTTC. Amino acid sequence: CASSQSVGLARDNAYEQYF.

This clonotype came up many times. V usage is TRBV12-3 or TRBV12-4 and J usage is TRBJ2-7; 10 bases map to TRBD2. V lost 6 bases and J lost 3; bases outside the gene matches: 14. The CDR3 length is 17 residues. CDR3 sequence reads: CASSTGTSALIGYEQYF. In nucleotides, the CDR3 is TGTGCCAGCAGCACCGGGACTAGCGCTCTGATCGGCTACGAGCAGTACTTC.

This clonotype was seen ten or more times. V gene TRBV7-9 combines with J gene TRBJ2-1; 7 positions match TRBD2. Germline values: CDR1 SEHNR, CDR2 FQNEAQ (reference sequence). CDR3 length: 16 amino acids. With V trimmed by 3 bases and J by 10 bases, 15 bases remained unmatched. The CDR3 nucleotides read TGTGCCAGCAGCTTGTTTCCGCTAGCGGTGATGTCCGAGCAGTTCTTC. Its protein product is CASSLFPLAVMSEQFF.

V is TRBV25-1 and J is TRBJ2-3; the match to TRBD2 covers 10 bases. The CDR3 is 20 amino acids. Germline-derived CDR1 and CDR2 are MGHDK and SYGVNS. V lost 1 base and J lost 2; bases outside the gene matches: 15. The CDR3 loop reads CASSESGVPSGGHTTDTQYF. The DNA for the CDR3 is TGTGCCAGCAGTGAATCGGGGGTCCCTAGCGGGGGCCATACCACAGATACGCAGTATTTT.

This clonotype turned up a few times. This rearrangement joins TRBV18 to TRBJ1-1; possibly TRBD1 for D (5 bases). Trimming stripped 3 bases from V and 6 bases from J, with 14 bases between. The CDR3 has 14 amino acids. Germline-derived CDR1 and CDR2 are KGHSH and LQKENI. CDR3 sequence reads: CASSPTVVLPEAFF. The CDR3 DNA is TGTGCCAGCTCACCGACAGTCGTTCTCCCTGAAGCTTTCTTT.

This clonotype appeared many times. The chain joins TRBV21-1 to TRBJ2-4; TRBD1 reflects the table's D call only, with no check against the DNA. TRBV21-1 is a pseudogene locus. CDR3 length: 15 amino acids. The CDR3, as DNA: TGTGCCAGCAGCGCAGGTATAGGGGATCAAAACATTCAGTACTTC. Protein product: CASSAGIGDQNIQYF.

This clonotype showed up many times. The chain has TRBV28 and TRBJ1-1; D not resolved. The CDR3 totals 13 residues. The germline V gene encodes CDR1 MDHEN and CDR2 SYDVKM. V was cut by 5 bases and J by 7 bases, with 14 bases left in between. CDR3 in DNA: TGTGCCAGCAGTACTCCTTACGGGCATGAAGCTTTCTTT. It yields the protein CASSTPYGHEAFF.

The chain is built from TRBV15 and TRBJ2-7, with 7 bases matching TRBD1. The J segment lost 2 bases and the V segment lost 2 bases, leaving 12 bases of the junction unmatched. The germline CDR1 and CDR2 sequences are LNHNV and YYDKDF (reference sequence). The CDR3 runs to 17 residues. The CDR3 region is CATSRFLETGTAYEQYF. The CDR3 nucleotides are TGTGCCACCAGCAGATTCCTCGAAACCGGGACAGCCTACGAGCAGTACTTC.

V and J are TRBV7-9 and TRBJ1-1; D is undetermined. This CDR3 has 13 amino acids. The germline V gene encodes CDR1 SEHNR and CDR2 FQNEAQ (reference sequence). Trimming removed 1 base from V and 1 base from J, with 4 bases in between. The CDR3 sequence: CASSLEGNTEAFF. The CDR3 nucleotides are TGTGCCAGCAGCTTAGAGGGGAACACTGAAGCTTTCTTT.

In this sample, this clonotype turned up a few times. The genes are TRBV4-2 and TRBJ2-7; TRBD2 matches at 7 bases. This CDR3 spans 14 amino acids. Unmatched junction bases numbered 8, after V lost 3 bases and J lost 6 bases. Looked up from germline, CDR1 is LGHNA and CDR2 is YNFKEQ. The CDR3: CASSHNRLAGEQYF. In nucleotides, the CDR3 is TGTGCCAGCAGCCATAATAGACTAGCCGGCGAGCAGTACTTC.

This clonotype was seen repeatedly, ten times or more. The rearrangement uses TRBV28 and TRBJ2-1; D is ambiguous. The germline V gene encodes CDR1 MDHEN and CDR2 SYDVKM. Trimming removed 0 bases from V and 7 bases from J, with 4 bases in between. The CDR3 consists of 12 residues. CDR3 in amino acids: CASSLWSNEQFF. CDR3 coding DNA: TGTGCCAGCAGTTTATGGTCAAATGAGCAGTTCTTC.

With regard to this clonotype: A read error may explain this, as a much larger clone is one base away. This CDR3 fails to terminate in the conserved phenylalanine or tryptophan, so it likely reflects a read error. The chain links TRBV27 to TRBJ2-3, with TRBD1 matching over 7 bases. The CDR3 contains 15 residues. J was trimmed by 3 bases and V by 3 bases; bases with no gene match: 6. Germline V gives CDR1 MNHEY, CDR2 SMNVEV (reference sequence). In DNA, the CDR3 is TGTGCCAGCAGTTTCTTCCCAGGGGGAACAGATACGCAGTATCTT. It yields the protein CASSFFPGGTDTQYL.

This clonotype has at least ten counts. The chain employs TRBV7-8 and TRBJ2-3; 12 nucleotides agree with TRBD2. CDR1 is SGHVS and CDR2 is FQNEAQ in the germline V gene. The CDR3 contains 19 residues. V lost 5 bases to trimming and J lost 0 bases; unmatched junction nucleotides: 12. CDR3 in amino acids: CASSTRTSGKNPSTDTQYF. The CDR3 bases are TGTGCCAGCAGCACACGGACTAGCGGGAAAAATCCTAGCACAGATACGCAGTATTTT.